Described below is a single T cell receptor beta chain sequence and its context. This clonotype was seen more than once but under ten times. No antigen is known for it. No much larger clone exists at a distance of one base, and base qualities are not known. The sample originates from a study of neurological immune-mediated disorders (dated by TCRdb to between 2018 and 2021). For context, the study as a whole: Of the approximately 34 multiple sclerosis patients, approximately 31 had relapsing-remitting MS and 3 had secondary progressive MS. Alongside PBMC samples, the set of more than 85 TCR-beta libraries contained longitudinal samples, technical triplicates, and paired CD4+ and CD8+ T-cell subsets that had been sorted. The cohort comprised 68 subjects: roughly 15 HAM/TSP patients, roughly 34 multiple sclerosis patients and around 20 healthy controls. Using UMI-based sequencing, the study compared peripheral blood TCR-beta repertoires from patients with HTLV-I-associated myelopathy (HAM/TSP), patients with multiple sclerosis, and healthy controls. The paper's findings and limits, for the study overall: In a phylogenetic analysis, the repertoires of 18 out of 34 MS patients fell into a single cluster of related CDR3 sequences, pointing to a possible signature at the repertoire level. TCR clonal expansion was highest in HAM/TSP patients and lowest in MS patients, with MS patients falling below even healthy controls. No identical CDR3 amino acid sequences were found to be shared among expanded clones across subjects, suggesting that TCR-beta repertoires were private in all groups. No clinical or MRI features were associated with the MS cluster, and the authors said that larger cohorts are needed.

For the unsorted PBMC libraries, 2 million PBMCs were stored in RNAlater at -80 degrees C until RNA extraction and were used to generate the libraries. The multiple sclerosis patients were enrolled in a US clinical protocol that used magnetic resonance imaging to evaluate disease progression. Peripheral blood was subjected to Ficoll-Hypaque density gradient centrifugation to isolate PBMCs, which were then cryopreserved in liquid nitrogen. cDNA was synthesized by template-switch 5'RACE using a primer with a 10-nucleotide random unique molecular identifier that tagged each TCR transcript. Every sequencing run yielded over 190 million TCR-beta sequences covering 15-18 subjects. The RNeasy kit was used to extract total RNA. TCR-beta VDJ regions were amplified with primers for the TCR constant region and the 5'RACE anchor, using the KAPA Real-time Library Amplification kit. A first PCR added sample indexes and Illumina adaptors, after which a second PCR increased the library yield. The roughly 650 bp TCR product was size-selected on a 2% E-gel SizeSelection system after Ampure bead purification. Library quality was checked on a Bioanalyzer, concentration was measured with Qubit, and libraries were quantified with the Kapa Library Quantification kit before pooling. Paired-end 2 x 150 bp sequencing of the libraries was performed on an Illumina HiSeq 2500. To increase sequence diversity, 25-30% phiX was spiked into each library pool. The authors processed their data as follows. The quality-filtered reads were processed with the UMI-based MiGEC pipeline, whose error correction step removed more than 85% of the raw TCR sequences. IMGT germline references were used for aligning VDJ genes, and each clonotype was defined as a unique CDR3 amino acid sequence together with its V-J genes. Clonal expansion, Shannon diversity and CDR3 relatedness (CalcPairwiseDistances, ClusterSamples) were evaluated with VDJtools, and phylogenetic trees were built with CLCbio workbench. Using coefficient-of-variation modelling across technical triplicates, the study counted a clone as expanded if it had at least 8 unique UMIs. The public reads were quality trimmed at Q25 with fastp and then assembled into clones with MiXCR by TCRdb, keeping productive beta chains. Each CDR3 protein appears once, grouped with its most common genes and DNA. The V and J calls and clone size are TCRdb's, not the authors'. The sample table contains some 78,000 distinct CDR3 sequences; only one count was recorded for 4% to 6% of them. 2% to 2.5% of the sample belongs to the ten largest clones.

CDR1 and CDR2 are drawn from the germline V gene: SQVTM, ANQGSEA. The CDR3 numbers 15 residues from cysteine through phenylalanine. Only the CDR3 DNA stays, 45 bases, in frame from base 1. Trimming takes 3 bases from V and 1 base from J, and the germline ends sit 15 bases apart. This sequence originates from a woman between 25 and 40 years old with multiple sclerosis. Sequencing was carried out using PBMCs. The receptor chain draws on TRBV29-1 and TRBJ1-1; D gene: possibly TRBD1, on 6 matching bases. The DNA sequence is given as TGCAGCGTTGAGAGGACAGTTTCCCCGAACACTGAAGCTTTCTTT. Its coded protein is CSVERTVSPNTEAFF.